These 2 T cell receptor beta chains share one sample of origin, sequenced in a study of blood T cell repertoires in COVID-19. Here immunoSEQ multiplex PCR was the method, and the copy in TCRdb shows in-frame clones only, minus some. The repertoire includes some 130,000 clones, around 86% of them detected once, and 2% to 3% sits in the top ten. Sequencing input: peripheral blood. The receptors here all came from a man aged 45-65 years with active COVID-19.

The chain links TRBV7-9 to TRBJ2-7; a possible D gene is TRBD1 (5 bases). Germline V gives CDR1 SEHNR, CDR2 FQNEAQ (reference sequence). The CDR3 has 17 amino acids. V shed 4 bases and J shed 5 bases, with 24 bases lying between them. The CDR3 sequence: CASSSDKLRQPTDEQYF. CDR3 nucleotide sequence: TGTGCCAGCAGCTCCGACAAACTAAGACAGCCCACCGACGAGCAGTACTTC.

CDR3 sequence (DNA): TGTGCCATCAGTGACCGGGGGACAGCGAACACCGGGGAGCTGTTTTTT. Translating gives CAISDRGTANTGELFF. The chain joins TRBV10-3 to TRBJ2-2, with D possibly being TRBD1 (7 bases). The CDR3 extends over 16 amino acids. Germline-derived CDR1 and CDR2 are ENHRY and SYGVKD. V was cut by 3 bases and J by 0 bases, with 11 bases left in between.